This T cell receptor beta chain was sequenced for a study of shared clonotypes between healthy human individuals. Study-level findings and limits: When naive CD4 clonotypes were compared across a few donors, 4% to 5.5% were shared.

Regarding this clone: As yet, its antigen is unknown.

The V gene's germline CDR1 is MNHEY and CDR2 SVGAGI. This CDR3 is built from 15 residues. Naivety among CD8 cells was defined by CD45RO negativity and positive CCR7 selection, thereby excluding terminally differentiated effector memory CD45RA+ cells. Sequencing was performed with immunoSEQ multiplex PCR; in TCRdb, only in-frame clones are kept and a portion is missing. The sample has about 820,000 clones; around 92% are singletons. Sequenced input: naive CD8+ T cells sorted from blood. This TCR came from a man under 40 in good health. The chain carries TRBV6-5 and TRBJ2-5; 11 bases fit TRBD1. The J call may be incorrect, as the DNA end agrees better with TRBJ2-7. CDR3 sequence: CASSYPPGTGGEQYF. The CDR3 bases are TGTGCCAGCAGTTACCCCCCCGGGACAGGGGGCGAGCAGTACTTC.